One sample yielded the 5 T cell receptor beta chains listed below, sequenced in a study of blood T cell repertoires in COVID-19 (dated by TCRdb to 2018 to 2020). Receptors were amplified or captured by the immunoSEQ multiplex PCR assay. TCRdb holds this immuneACCESS table with in-frame rearrangements only. Some clones are missing; in checked studies, unresolved V genes explain under half, and the rest has no known cause. In this sample the table shows under 45,000 clones, over 70% of which occur a single time. Together, the top ten hold less than 55% of the sample. The sequenced sample was peripheral blood. The receptors stem from a woman older than 75 with active or convalescent COVID-19.

The chain employs TRBV28 and TRBJ1-2; D may be TRBD1 (5 bases). The CDR3 totals 16 residues. Germline CDR1 reads MDHEN; CDR2 reads SYDVKM. The V and J ends lost 6 bases and 4 bases respectively, with 21 bases between them. The DNA of the CDR3 is TGTGCCAGCAGCCCACCCGGGACGGGACTCCGCTATGGCTACACCTTC. Protein product: CASSPPGTGLRYGYTF.

This rearrangement joins TRBV19 to TRBJ2-5; 8 nucleotides agree with TRBD1. CDR1 is LNHDA, CDR2 SQIVND, per germline (reference sequence). V shed 4 bases and J 5 bases; nucleotides not matched to a gene: 6. This CDR3 has 14 amino acids. The CDR3 loop reads CASSTPGGEETQYF. Written as DNA, the CDR3 is TGTGCCAGTAGTACCCCAGGGGGCGAGGAGACCCAGTACTTC.

This clone was seen only a few times. V and J are TRBV28 and TRBJ2-2, with 12 bases matching TRBD2. The CDR3 has 19 residues. Per germline, CDR1 MDHEN and CDR2 SYDVKM. V lost 4 bases to trimming and J lost 4 bases; unmatched junction nucleotides: 13. This chain's CDR3 is CASSSSRTSGIRRTGELFF. The DNA for the CDR3 is TGTGCCAGCAGTTCCTCCCGGACTAGCGGGATACGGCGCACCGGGGAGCTGTTTTTT. The complete variable domain, with remaining parts taken from reference TRBV28 and TRBJ2-2, reads DVKVTQSSRYLVKRTGEKVFLECVQDMDHENMFWYRQDPGLGLRLIYFSYDVKMKEKGDIPEGYSVSREKKERFSLILESASTNQTSMYLCASSSSRTSGIRRTGELFFGEGSRLTVL.

The chain's CDR3 is CAWQGLNTEAFF. In nucleotides, the CDR3 is TGTGCCTGGCAGGGTCTTAACACTGAAGCTTTCTTT. The J gene is TRBJ1-1, the V gene TRBV30, with D possibly TRBD1 on 5 matching bases. The germline V gene has CDR1 GTSNPN and CDR2 SVGIG (reference sequence). The CDR3 runs 12 residues. V was pared by 5 bases and J by 2 bases, with 9 bases between.

A single count supports this clone. The chain combines TRBV3-1 (or the pseudogene TRBV3-2) with TRBJ2-5; a possible D gene is TRBD2 (6 bases). This CDR3 spans 15 amino acids. CDR1 and CDR2 (germline): LGHDT, YNNKEL (reference sequence). V was shortened by 3 bases and J by 5 bases, with 16 bases between the two germline ends. Here the CDR3 reads CASSQVRARGETQYF. The CDR3, as DNA: TGTGCCAGCAGCCAGGTCCGGGCCCGGGGGGAGACCCAGTACTTC.